This TCR beta chain originates from a study of blood T cell repertoires in COVID-19. Germline lookup yields CDR1 LGHDT and CDR2 YNNKEL (reference sequence). The V segment lost 4 bases and the J segment 5 bases; nucleotides outside the gene matches: 6. The length of the CDR3 is 16 residues. The assay was immunoSEQ multiplex PCR, and TCRdb's table has in-frame clones only and misses some. The sample has 110,000 or so clones; about 83% are singletons. This sequence originates from a woman in her 50s with acute or convalescent COVID-19. Sequenced: peripheral blood. The J gene is TRBJ2-2, the V gene TRBV3-1 (or the pseudogene TRBV3-2), with TRBD2 identical over 11 bases. As DNA, the CDR3 is TGTGCCAGCAGCCCTTTAGCGGGAGGGGGAACCGGGGAGCTGTTTTTT. Amino acids: CASSPLAGGGTGELFF.